Below, 30 T cell receptor beta chains from the same sample are listed, as sequenced in a study of blood T cells in healthy people across ages. A second roughly 6 to 11 cycle PCR used barcoded and J-beta primers. TCRdb re-analysed the 5' RACE reads in MiXCR, keeping a single row per CDR3 protein. The table records roughly 500,000 distinct CDR3 sequences, approximately 25% of them present only once. This sample was also put to use in a study of T cells of mothers and their children.

The sample consisted of blood. The receptors here all came from a boy between 5 and 17 years old in good health.

This chain links TRBV29-1 with TRBJ2-2; tentative D call: TRBD1 (6 bases). Deletions cut 4 bases from V and 3 bases from J, with 12 bases between. Germline lookup yields CDR1 SQVTM and CDR2 ANQGSEA. The CDR3 is 14 residues long. The CDR3 DNA reads TGCAGCGTTGCCCAGGACAGAGACACCGGGGAGCTGTTTTTT. Translating it yields CSVAQDRDTGELFF.

In its sample, this clonotype was seen a few times. J is TRBJ1-2 and V is TRBV16; D is perhaps TRBD1 (6 bases). V lost 0 bases, J lost 2 bases, and 13 bases lay in between. The CDR3 contains 16 residues. Germline CDR1 is KGHSY and CDR2 is FQNENV. The CDR3 DNA reads as TGTGCCAGCAGCCAATCAGTGGCTCAGGGGAACTATGGCTACACCTTC. This encodes CASSQSVAQGNYGYTF. The variable domain in full, with the rest retrieved from reference TRBV16 and TRBJ1-2, is GEEVAQTPKHLVRGEGQKAKLYCAPIKGHSYVFWYQQVLKNEFKFLISFQNENVFDETGMPKERFSAKCLPNSPCSLEIQATKLEDSAVYFCASSQSVAQGNYGYTFGSGTRLTVV.

The CDR3 here is CSAKGTYEQYV. The CDR3 DNA is TGCAGTGCTAAGGGGACCTACGAGCAGTACGTC. V usage is TRBV20-1 and J usage is TRBJ2-1, with D possibly TRBD1 on 5 matching bases. The closer fit of TRBJ2-7 to the DNA end suggests the J call may be wrong. Per germline, CDR1 DFQATT and CDR2 SNEGSKA (reference sequence). The CDR3 is made up of 11 amino acids.

This chain connects TRBV25-1 to TRBJ2-7, with D possibly being TRBD2 (5 bases). CDR3 length: 12 amino acids. Trimming left V 4 bases short and J 7 bases short, with 11 bases between. CDR1 is MGHDK, CDR2 SYGVNS, per germline. CDR3 bases: TGTGCCAGCAGTGGGTCGTCGGGGGAGCAGTACTTC. Translation: CASSGSSGEQYF.

This clonotype was seen a few times. The chain combines TRBV29-1 with TRBJ2-1, with 7 bases lining up with TRBD2. CDR1 is SQVTM, CDR2 ANQGSEA, per germline. CDR3 length: 17 residues. V trimming: 7 bases; J trimming: 5 bases; junction bases outside the gene matches: 20. Here the CDR3 reads CSADQGYGLGGNNEQFF. DNA of the CDR3: TGCAGCGCAGATCAGGGTTACGGACTAGGTGGTAACAATGAGCAGTTCTTC.

V is TRBV6-5 and J is TRBJ1-2; D remains ambiguous. CDR3 length equals 13 residues. Trimming left V 10 bases short and J 3 bases short, with 15 bases between. The germline gives CDR1 MNHEY, CDR2 SVGAGI. The CDR3: CATRERWDYGYTF. The CDR3 DNA sequence: TGTGCCACCCGGGAGCGCTGGGACTATGGCTACACCTTC.

This chain connects TRBV7-2 to TRBJ2-5; 7 bases agree with TRBD1. The germline CDR1 and CDR2 sequences are SGHTA and FQGNSA. Trimming at V came to 1 base and at J to 2 bases, leaving 4 bases not matched to a gene. CDR3 length: 15 residues. The CDR3 region has the DNA TGTGCCAGCAGCTTAGTTACAGGGGCACAAGAGACCCAGTACTTC. Its translation is CASSLVTGAQETQYF.

A note on this clonotype: One junction end does not reproduce the germline sequence, and a read error may be involved. The chain combines TRBV20-1 with TRBJ2-5, with D hard to call. Germline CDR1 is DFQATT and CDR2 is SNEGSKA (reference sequence). The CDR3 covers 11 residues. DNA of the CDR3: TGCAGTGCTAGCCCTCAAGAGGCCCAGTACTTC. The encoded protein is CSASPQEAQYF.

The chain uses TRBV7-9 and TRBJ1-3, with a possible D match to TRBD1 (5 bases). Trimming took off 4 bases at V and 2 bases at J, with 9 bases between the two ends. CDR3 size: 14 residues. The V gene's germline CDR1 is SEHNR and CDR2 FQNEAQ (reference sequence). This CDR3 is CASSSLGAGNTIYF. In DNA, the CDR3 is TGTGCCAGCAGCTCGCTGGGGGCTGGAAACACCATATATTTT.

This clonotype was picked up a small number of times. The rearrangement uses TRBV28 and TRBJ2-5, with a weak D call TRBD1 (5 bases). The DNA end lines up better with TRBJ2-7; the J call may be wrong. CDR1 and CDR2 (germline): MDHEN, SYDVKM. The length of the CDR3 is 14 residues. The CDR3 spells CASRSWGETYEQYF. CDR3 DNA sequence: TGTGCCAGCAGGAGTTGGGGCGAAACCTACGAGCAGTACTTC.

The chain links TRBV6-5 to TRBJ2-7; perhaps TRBD1 as D (6 bases). Per the germline V gene, CDR1 is MNHEY and CDR2 is SVGAGI. CDR3 length: 14 amino acids. The ends were cut back, 2 bases at V and 7 bases at J, with 15 bases in the middle. The CDR3 DNA is TGTGCCAGCAGTTACAATCCACAGGGCCAGGAGCAGTACTTC. Protein: CASSYNPQGQEQYF.

This sequence joins TRBV5-1 and TRBJ2-3; D is perhaps TRBD1 (6 bases). V dropped 8 bases and J dropped 0 bases, with 10 bases sitting between them. The CDR3 is made up of 13 amino acids. Germline CDR1 reads SGHRS; CDR2 reads YFSETQ. Here the CDR3 reads CASKDSSTDTQYF. The DNA of the CDR3 is TGCGCCAGTAAGGACAGTAGCACAGATACGCAGTATTTT.

This chain uses TRBV29-1 with TRBJ2-5; 10 bases fit TRBD2. V lost 5 bases to trimming and J lost 0 bases; unmatched junction nucleotides: 3. CDR1 is SQVTM and CDR2 is ANQGSEA in the germline V gene. CDR3 length: 14 residues. CDR3 amino acids: CSVYGLADQETQYF. The CDR3 DNA is TGCAGCGTTTATGGACTAGCGGACCAAGAGACCCAGTACTTC.

The rearrangement links TRBV5-1 to TRBJ2-5; 7 bases align to TRBD1. There are 11 residues in the CDR3. The V and J ends lost 4 bases and 11 bases, in that order; junction bases with no gene match: 5. Germline CDR1 is SGHRS and CDR2 is YFSETQ. The CDR3 loop is CASSGEGQQYF. For the CDR3, the DNA is TGCGCCAGCAGCGGCGAGGGACAGCAGTACTTC. Complete variable domain (other parts from reference TRBV5-1 and TRBJ2-5): KAGVTQTPRYLIKTRGQQVTLSCSPISGHRSVSWYQQTPGQGLQFLFEYFSETQRNKGNFPGRFSGRQFSNSRSEMNVSTLELGDSALYLCASSGEGQQYFGPGTRLLVL.

This clonotype was seen more than once but under ten times. This chain links TRBV5-1 with TRBJ2-7, with 9 positions matching TRBD1. The CDR3 spans 15 residues. The J segment lost 5 bases and the V segment lost 0 bases, leaving 6 bases of the junction unmatched. Germline values: CDR1 SGHRS, CDR2 YFSETQ. Written as DNA, the CDR3 is TGCGCCAGCAGCTTGGAAGGGACAGGGCTCGACGAGCAGTACTTC. Its protein is CASSLEGTGLDEQYF. The full variable domain, in which reference TRBV5-1 and TRBJ2-7 provide the parts outside the CDR3, is KAGVTQTPRYLIKTRGQQVTLSCSPISGHRSVSWYQQTPGQGLQFLFEYFSETQRNKGNFPGRFSGRQFSNSRSEMNVSTLELGDSALYLCASSLEGTGLDEQYFGPGTRLTVT.

There are a few counts of this clonotype. The V and J genes are TRBV7-2 and TRBJ2-3, with TRBD1 identical over 8 bases. J lost 4 bases, V lost 4 bases, and 4 bases had no gene match. This CDR3 contains 14 residues. CDR1 is SGHTA and CDR2 is FQGNSA in the germline V gene. The CDR3: CASSSDRGADTQYF. The CDR3 DNA follows: TGTGCCAGCAGCTCAGACAGGGGAGCAGATACGCAGTATTTT. Complete variable domain (other parts from reference TRBV7-2 and TRBJ2-3): GAGVSQSPSNKVTEKGKDVELRCDPISGHTALYWYRQSLGQGLEFLIYFQGNSAPDKSGLPSDRFSAERTGGSVSTLTIQRTQQEDSAVYLCASSSDRGADTQYFGPGTRLTVL.

At least ten counts were recorded for this clonotype. Relative to the germline gene, one junction end is altered; a read error may explain this. The chain is built from TRBV20-1 and TRBJ1-4; possible D gene TRBD1, 6 bases. Germline CDR1 is DFQATT and CDR2 is SNEGSKA (reference sequence). The CDR3 is 11 residues long. CDR3 residues: CSARDGRTRGF. Written as DNA, the CDR3 is TGCAGTGCTAGAGACGGCCGAACCAGGGGTTTT.

V is TRBV20-1 and J is TRBJ2-5, with TRBD2 matching 12 bases. The end of the DNA aligns better with TRBJ2-7, so the J call may be wrong. The CDR3 extends over 16 amino acids. CDR1 and CDR2 from the germline V gene are DFQATT and SNEGSKA (reference sequence). As DNA, the CDR3 is TGCAGTGCTAGAGATTCGGGACTAGCGGGTCGGTACGAGCAGTACTTC. Residues: CSARDSGLAGRYEQYF.

The chain recombines TRBV5-1 with TRBJ1-2, with 8 bases fitting TRBD1. The V segment lost 2 bases and the J segment 4 bases; nucleotides outside the gene matches: 7. Looked up from germline, CDR1 is SGHRS and CDR2 is YFSETQ. The length of the CDR3 is 15 residues. The CDR3 DNA reads as TGCGCCAGCAGCTTCGGACAGGGAGGTAGCTATGGCTACACCTTC. Translating gives CASSFGQGGSYGYTF.

This clonotype was detected many times. The chain recombines TRBV11-1 with TRBJ2-3; D is perhaps TRBD1 (6 bases). In germline, CDR1 is SGHAT, CDR2 FQDESV (reference sequence). The ends were cut back, 5 bases at V and 5 bases at J, with 20 bases in the middle. The CDR3 has 16 amino acids. The CDR3 region has the DNA TGTGCCAGCAGCAAATCCCCAGGGGAGTCAAGAGATACGCAGTATTTT. Amino acids: CASSKSPGESRDTQYF.

The chain couples TRBV28 to TRBJ2-1; D could derive from TRBD1 or TRBD2 (5 bases each). CDR3 length: 14 amino acids. Germline V gene lookup returns CDR1 MDHEN and CDR2 SYDVKM. V lost 5 bases and J 7 bases, leaving 15 bases between the germline ends. The CDR3: CASSVRDGRNEQFF. The CDR3 bases are TGTGCCAGCAGTGTCCGGGACGGACGGAATGAGCAGTTCTTC.

This clonotype occurred a few times. The chain is built from TRBV20-1 and TRBJ2-1; the match to TRBD2 covers 8 bases. The length of the CDR3 is 14 residues. Looked up from germline, CDR1 is DFQATT and CDR2 is SNEGSKA (reference sequence). V gave up 3 bases and J gave up 9 bases; unmatched junction bases: 10. DNA of the CDR3: TGCAGTGCTAGCTCAGCGGGAGCACCGGGTGAGCAGTTCTTC. Protein: CSASSAGAPGEQFF.

The gene calls are TRBV29-1 and TRBJ2-5; 10 bases are a match to TRBD1. The DNA end is a closer match to TRBJ2-7, so the J assignment may be wrong. The CDR3 contains 13 residues. Per germline, CDR1 SQVTM and CDR2 ANQGSEA. The DNA of the CDR3 is TGCAGCGTGTTCGACAGGGGGCGGAACGAGCAGTACTTC. Its translation: CSVFDRGRNEQYF.

This clonotype was counted between two and nine times. The chain uses TRBV29-1 and TRBJ2-2; 9 bases are a match to TRBD1. Trimming took 6 bases from V and 1 from J; bases not matched to a gene: 9. Germline values: CDR1 SQVTM, CDR2 ANQGSEA. The CDR3 covers 16 residues. The CDR3 nucleotides read TGCAGCGTGTTGGACAGGGGCTCCTTGAACACCGGGGAGCTGTTTTTT. Translated: CSVLDRGSLNTGELFF.

This clonotype was counted a few times. J is TRBJ1-1 and V is TRBV6-5; TRBD1 aligns across 9 bases. The CDR3 length is 14 residues. V shed 2 bases, J shed 6 bases, and the junction held 4 bases outside the gene matches. In germline, CDR1 is MNHEY, CDR2 SVGAGI. CDR3 in amino acids: CASSYDRGVAEAFF. CDR3 coding DNA: TGTGCCAGCAGTTACGACAGGGGGGTCGCTGAAGCTTTCTTT.

The chain combines TRBV6-5 with TRBJ2-6; 7 nucleotides line up with TRBD1. This CDR3 is 17 amino acids long. V was clipped by 4 bases and J by 0 bases; unmatched bases: 6. From germline, CDR1 is MNHEY and CDR2 SVGAGI. CDR3 bases: TGTGCCAGCAGTTCGGGACAGCCGACCTCTGGGGCCAACGTCCTGACTTTC. The encoded protein is CASSSGQPTSGANVLTF.

This chain joins TRBV6-2 or TRBV6-3 and TRBJ1-1; unclear D gene. CDR1 and CDR2 from the germline V gene are MNHEY and SVGEGT. V lost 0 bases, J lost 4 bases, and 6 bases lay in between. The CDR3 is 13 amino acids. The CDR3 loop is CASSYSTRTEAFF. CDR3 bases: TGTGCCAGCAGTTACTCGACACGCACTGAAGCTTTCTTT.

The chain recombines TRBV7-9 with TRBJ2-1; TRBD2 agrees at 7 bases. The length of the CDR3 is 15 residues. The trim removed 4 bases at V and 9 bases at J, leaving 12 bases unmatched. Germline V gene lookup returns CDR1 SEHNR and CDR2 FQNEAQ (reference sequence). CDR3 bases: TGTGCCAGCAGCTCAGTTGGACTAGTTTCTGGTGAGCAGTTCTTC. Protein: CASSSVGLVSGEQFF.

In this sample, this clonotype turned up a few times. The V and J genes are TRBV6-1 and TRBJ1-4, with 7 bases matching TRBD1. Germline CDR1 is MNHNS and CDR2 is SASEGT. After removal of 3 bases from V and 0 bases from J, the junction contained 7 bases not matched to a gene. The CDR3 length is 17 residues. CDR3 residues: CASSDWDSHATNEKLFF. CDR3 DNA: TGTGCCAGCAGTGACTGGGACAGCCATGCAACTAATGAAAAACTGTTTTTT.

This clonotype was detected only a few times. The V call is TRBV6-5, the J call TRBJ2-5, with D tentatively TRBD2 (5 bases). The J call may be mistaken, given a closer DNA end match to TRBJ2-1. Germline assignment: CDR1 MNHEY and CDR2 SVGAGI. The CDR3 totals 14 residues. CDR3 sequence reads: CASRAREFSFEQFF. As DNA, the CDR3 is TGTGCCAGCAGGGCCCGGGAATTTTCGTTTGAGCAGTTCTTC.